The rows below give T cell receptor beta chains drawn from one sample of a study of blood T cell repertoires in COVID-19. This table comes from immunoSEQ multiplex PCR, and its TCRdb copy is limited to in-frame clones, with some not included. The table includes about 96,000 clones, about 88% detected once. The specimen was peripheral blood. Every receptor here comes from a woman aged 55-69 years with acute or convalescent COVID-19. Both conserved end residues are part of each CDR3. A D gene is named only where the DNA matches it firmly. The listing skips clone size in some rows; elsewhere it reads once, few, many or a size class.

clone size: NA; V gene: TRBV7-9; J gene: TRBJ1-6; D gene: TRBD1; CDR3 protein: CASSEGAKSPLHF; CDR3 DNA: TGTGCCAGCAGCGAGGGGGCGAAGTCACCCCTCCACTTT
clone size: NA; V gene: TRBV10-1; J gene: TRBJ1-2; D gene: NA; CDR3 protein: CASSESGSHGYTF; CDR3 DNA: TGCGCCAGCAGTGAGTCCGGGAGCCATGGCTACACCTTC
clone size: NA; V gene: TRBV6-5; J gene: TRBJ1-3; D gene: NA; CDR3 protein: CASSYSMAGAGNTIYF; CDR3 DNA: TGTGCCAGCAGTTACTCGATGGCAGGGGCTGGAAACACCATATATTTT
clone size: NA; V gene: TRBV5-1; J gene: TRBJ2-1; D gene: TRBD2; CDR3 protein: CASSPGLAGLSYNEQFF; CDR3 DNA: TGCGCCAGCAGCCCTGGGCTAGCGGGACTCTCCTACAATGAGCAGTTCTTC
clone size: few; V gene: TRBV5-1; J gene: TRBJ1-1; D gene: NA; CDR3 protein: CASSHPTWSNTEAFF; CDR3 DNA: TGCGCCAGCAGCCATCCAACTTGGAGCAACACTGAAGCTTTCTTT
clone size: NA; V gene: TRBV6-5; J gene: TRBJ2-7; D gene: TRBD2; CDR3 protein: CASSFTGLAYYEQYF; CDR3 DNA: TGTGCCAGCAGTTTTACAGGACTAGCTTACTACGAGCAGTACTTC
clone size: NA; V gene: TRBV27; J gene: TRBJ1-2; D gene: NA; CDR3 protein: CASYSSGGINYGYTF; CDR3 DNA: TGTGCCAGCTACTCTTCGGGGGGGATCAACTATGGCTACACCTTC
clone size: NA; V gene: TRBV30; J gene: TRBJ1-4; D gene: NA; CDR3 protein: CALGGLEKLFF; CDR3 DNA: TGTGCCTTAGGGGGTTTGGAAAAACTGTTTTTT
clone size: few; V gene: TRBV9; J gene: TRBJ1-5; D gene: NA; CDR3 protein: CASSSGVSNQPQHF; CDR3 DNA: TGTGCCAGCAGTTCGGGTGTTAGCAATCAGCCCCAGCATTTT
clone size: NA; V gene: TRBV28; J gene: TRBJ2-1; D gene: NA; CDR3 protein: CASSLSHGFYNEQFF; CDR3 DNA: TGTGCCAGCAGTTTGTCCCACGGTTTCTACAATGAGCAGTTCTTC